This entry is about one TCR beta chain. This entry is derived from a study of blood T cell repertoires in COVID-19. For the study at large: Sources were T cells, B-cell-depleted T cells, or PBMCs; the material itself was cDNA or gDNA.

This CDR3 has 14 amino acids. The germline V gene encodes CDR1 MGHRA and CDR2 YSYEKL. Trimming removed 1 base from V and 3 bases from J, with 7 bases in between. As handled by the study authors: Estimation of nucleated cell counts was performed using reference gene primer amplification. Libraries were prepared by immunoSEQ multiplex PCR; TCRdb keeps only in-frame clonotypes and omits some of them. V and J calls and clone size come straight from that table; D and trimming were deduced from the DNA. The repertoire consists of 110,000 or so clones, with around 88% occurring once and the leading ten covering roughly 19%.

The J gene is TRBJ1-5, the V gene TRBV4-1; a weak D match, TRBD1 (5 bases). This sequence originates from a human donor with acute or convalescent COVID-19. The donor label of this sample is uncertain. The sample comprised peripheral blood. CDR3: CASSQGQFNQPQHF. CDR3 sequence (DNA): TGCGCCAGCAGCCAAGGACAGTTCAATCAGCCCCAGCATTTT.